These 23 T cell receptor beta chains share one sample of origin, sequenced in a study of blood T cell repertoires in COVID-19. Clones were read by immunoSEQ multiplex PCR, and TCRdb kept only the in-frame ones, dropping some. The repertoire includes about 220,000 clones, roughly 84% of them detected once, and approximately 6.5% sits in the top ten. The specimen was PBMCs or T cells enriched from blood (not recorded which). These receptors were collected from a woman aged 40 to 50 who had recovered from COVID-19.

The J gene is TRBJ1-1, the V gene TRBV9; possibly TRBD1 for D (6 bases). CDR1 is SGDLS, CDR2 YYNGEE, per germline. The CDR3 is 16 amino acids. Trimming cost V 0 bases and J 5 bases, with 17 bases left between them. CDR3 protein: CASSVVPTGSWTEAFF. CDR3 bases: TGTGCCAGCAGCGTAGTCCCCACAGGGTCATGGACTGAAGCTTTCTTT.

There are a few counts of this clone. The sample holds other DNA sequences that translate to the same CDR3. This chain joins TRBV5-1 and TRBJ2-5; 8 bases align to TRBD1. V was clipped by 5 bases and J by 2 bases; unmatched bases: 8. There are 15 residues in the CDR3. From germline, CDR1 is SGHRS and CDR2 YFSETQ. The CDR3 protein is CASSPDRVGQETQYF. The CDR3 DNA reads TGCGCCAGCAGTCCGGACAGGGTCGGGCAAGAGACCCAGTACTTC.

As for this clone: A junction end diverges from the germline sequence, so it may reflect a read error. The chain is built from TRBV13 and TRBJ1-5; tentatively, D is TRBD1 (6 bases). Germline assignment: CDR1 PRHDT and CDR2 FYEKMQ (reference sequence). The CDR3 length is 12 residues. The CDR3 sequence is CASSLGTRPQHF. CDR3 DNA sequence: TGTGCCAGCAGCCTAGGGACAAGGCCCCAGCATTTT. Drawing the rest from reference TRBV13 and TRBJ1-5, the complete variable domain is AAGVIQSPRHLIKEKRETATLKCYPIPRHDTVYWYQQGPGQDPQFLISFYEKMQSDKGSIPDRFSAQQFSDYHSELNMSSLELGDSALYFCASSLGTRPQHFGDGTRLSIL.

This rearrangement joins TRBV7-2 to TRBJ1-5; no definite D call. CDR3 length equals 15 residues. Trimming took 4 bases from V and 3 from J, leaving 13 bases between them. Per the germline V gene, CDR1 is SGHTA and CDR2 is FQGNSA. CDR3 DNA: TGTGCCAGCAGCTCCCAATCGGGAAACAATCAGCCCCAGCATTTT. It specifies CASSSQSGNNQPQHF. The full variable domain, in which reference TRBV7-2 and TRBJ1-5 provide the parts outside the CDR3, is GAGVSQSPSNKVTEKGKDVELRCDPISGHTALYWYRQSLGQGLEFLIYFQGNSAPDKSGLPSDRFSAERTGGSVSTLTIQRTQQEDSAVYLCASSSQSGNNQPQHFGDGTRLSIL.

The rearrangement links TRBV28 to TRBJ2-3; the match to TRBD2 covers 10 bases. The CDR3 is 15 amino acids. From germline, CDR1 is MDHEN and CDR2 SYDVKM. V lost 3 bases to trimming and J lost 8 bases; unmatched junction nucleotides: 8. CDR3 nucleotides: TGTGCCAGCAGTTTTCTAGCGGGAGCCCAAGGTACGCAGTATTTT. Protein sequence: CASSFLAGAQGTQYF. Combining the CDR3 with reference TRBV28 and TRBJ2-3 gives the whole variable domain DVKVTQSSRYLVKRTGEKVFLECVQDMDHENMFWYRQDPGLGLRLIYFSYDVKMKEKGDIPEGYSVSREKKERFSLILESASTNQTSMYLCASSFLAGAQGTQYFGPGTRLTVL.

The CDR3 is CAWSRSNTGELFF. The CDR3 DNA is TGTGCCTGGTCGCGGTCGAACACCGGGGAGCTGTTTTTT. The gene calls are TRBV30 and TRBJ2-2, with unresolved D. Between the trimmed V and J ends, which lost 5 bases and 0 bases, there was a span of 7 bases. Germline CDR1 and CDR2: GTSNPN and SVGIG (reference sequence). The length of the CDR3 is 13 residues.

V is TRBV13 and J is TRBJ1-5; D may be TRBD1 (6 bases). V lost 5 bases, J lost 4 bases, and 12 bases lay in between. The CDR3 extends over 14 amino acids. CDR1 and CDR2 from the germline V gene are PRHDT and FYEKMQ (reference sequence). The DNA of the CDR3 is TGTGCCAGCAGCCAGGGACATACTAATCAGCCCCAGCATTTT. Translation: CASSQGHTNQPQHF.

The chain links TRBV9 to TRBJ2-6, with D tentatively TRBD2 (6 bases). V was clipped by 7 bases and J by 0 bases, with 17 bases between them. The CDR3 is 17 residues long. In germline, CDR1 is SGDLS, CDR2 YYNGEE. In DNA, the CDR3 is TGTGCCAGCTCCCGGGACTTAAGAAGCTCTGGGGCCAACGTCCTGACTTTC. Its protein is CASSRDLRSSGANVLTF.

The CDR3 sequence: CASSDLTGRPPDTQYF. Written as DNA, the CDR3 is TGTGCCAGCAGCGACCTGACAGGTCGCCCCCCGGATACGCAGTATTTT. The chain couples TRBV27 to TRBJ2-3; TRBD1 might be the D (6 bases). The CDR3 runs to 16 residues. From germline, CDR1 is MNHEY and CDR2 SMNVEV (reference sequence). The V gene lost 6 bases and the J gene lost 6 bases, with 22 bases spanning the gap.

The gene calls are TRBV4-1 and TRBJ1-1, with TRBD1 matching over 8 bases. CDR1 is MGHRA, CDR2 YSYEKL, per germline. The CDR3 has 14 amino acids. Trimming removed 8 bases from V and 3 bases from J; junction bases left unmatched: 8. CDR3 in DNA: TGCGCCAGCGGTGTAGACAGGGGAGACACTGAAGCTTTCTTT. This encodes CASGVDRGDTEAFF.

V is TRBV6-1 and J is TRBJ2-3; D might be TRBD2 (5 bases). This CDR3 is built from 17 residues. Germline V gene sequence: CDR1 MNHNS, CDR2 SASEGT. The V end was cut by 4 bases, the J end by 0 bases, with 17 bases between. CDR3 region: CASSARGVEDSTDTQYF. The CDR3 DNA reads TGTGCCAGCAGTGCGAGAGGCGTGGAGGATAGCACAGATACGCAGTATTTT.

The chain uses TRBV7-8 and TRBJ2-3; 7 nucleotides match TRBD2. Germline V lookup: CDR1 SGHVS, CDR2 FQNEAQ. This CDR3 has 14 residues. J was trimmed by 1 base and V by 8 bases; bases with no gene match: 6. CDR3 DNA sequence: TGTGCCAGCGAAACACGGGGGGGCACAGATACGCAGTATTTT. The encoded protein is CASETRGGTDTQYF.

The gene calls are TRBV5-4 and TRBJ2-3, with TRBD1 matching over 10 bases. Germline assignment: CDR1 SGHNT and CDR2 YYREEE (reference sequence). The CDR3 is made up of 16 amino acids. The V gene end was trimmed by 4 bases and the J gene end by 3 bases; junction bases not matched to a gene: 8. CDR3 sequence reads: CASSAMGQGFTDTQYF. The CDR3 coding sequence is TGTGCCAGCAGCGCAATGGGACAGGGGTTTACAGATACGCAGTATTTT.

The chain uses TRBV2 and TRBJ2-1; 14 bases map to TRBD2. V gave up 8 bases and J gave up 5 bases; unmatched junction bases: 5. The germline CDR1 and CDR2 sequences are SNHLY and FYNNEI. The CDR3 is made up of 15 amino acids. The CDR3 region is CASRLAGGSDNEQFF. CDR3 DNA sequence: TGTGCCAGCCGACTAGCGGGAGGGAGTGACAATGAGCAGTTCTTC.

The V gene is TRBV6-5, the J gene TRBJ2-7; 10 bases agree with TRBD1. With 6 bases clipped from V and 7 bases from J, the junction kept 9 bases outside the gene matches. This CDR3 has 14 amino acids. CDR1 is MNHEY and CDR2 is SVGAGI in the germline V gene. The CDR3 sequence: CASRPGQGIWEQYF. DNA for the CDR3: TGTGCCAGCAGACCGGGACAGGGGATTTGGGAGCAGTACTTC.

This chain joins TRBV15 and TRBJ2-3, with 13 bases lining up with TRBD2. Germline loops: CDR1 LNHNV, CDR2 YYDKDF (reference sequence). With 4 bases clipped from V and 11 bases from J, the junction kept 6 bases outside the gene matches. The CDR3 has 14 amino acids. The CDR3 here is CATSTGLAGNRQYF. Here the CDR3 DNA reads TGTGCCACCAGCACGGGACTAGCGGGGAATAGGCAGTATTTT.

The chain uses TRBV7-3 and TRBJ2-4; perhaps TRBD2 as D (5 bases). The CDR3 has 16 amino acids. Germline loops: CDR1 SGHTA, CDR2 FQGTGA. With 2 bases removed from V and 0 bases from J, the gap between germline ends came to 11 bases. In DNA, the CDR3 is TGTGCCAGCAGCTTACGGCCGGGGTTAGCCAAAAACATTCAGTACTTC. Translation: CASSLRPGLAKNIQYF.

The J gene is TRBJ2-1, the V gene TRBV10-3; possible D gene TRBD2, 6 bases. V was pared by 8 bases and J by 8 bases, with 16 bases between. CDR1 and CDR2 from the germline V gene are ENHRY and SYGVKD. The CDR3 has 13 amino acids. The CDR3 is CAIGLAHYDEQFF. The DNA of the CDR3 is TGTGCCATCGGGCTAGCGCACTATGATGAGCAGTTCTTC.

This chain uses TRBV28 with TRBJ1-5; D uncertain. Trimming took 5 bases from V and 3 from J, leaving 8 bases between them. The CDR3 sequence is 13 residues long. The germline V gene encodes CDR1 MDHEN and CDR2 SYDVKM. Here the CDR3 DNA reads TGTGCCAGCAGTCCCCCCCTCAATCAGCCCCAGCATTTT. This codes for CASSPPLNQPQHF. The variable domain in full, completed from reference TRBV28 and TRBJ1-5, reads DVKVTQSSRYLVKRTGEKVFLECVQDMDHENMFWYRQDPGLGLRLIYFSYDVKMKEKGDIPEGYSVSREKKERFSLILESASTNQTSMYLCASSPPLNQPQHFGDGTRLSIL.

CDR3 sequence: CASSPIGVLVGGYTF. In nucleotides, the CDR3 is TGTGCCAGCAGCCCTATCGGGGTCCTAGTGGGTGGCTACACCTTC. V gene TRBV7-9 combines with J gene TRBJ1-2; D uncertain. In germline, CDR1 is SEHNR, CDR2 FQNEAQ (reference sequence). This CDR3 comprises 15 residues. Between the trimmed V and J ends, which lost 5 bases and 7 bases, there was a span of 20 bases.

The rearrangement joins TRBV20-1 to TRBJ2-7; tentatively, D is TRBD1 (6 bases). CDR3 length equals 12 residues. Trimming shortened V by 3 bases and J by 6 bases, and 12 bases separated the two germline ends. The germline gives CDR1 DFQATT, CDR2 SNEGSKA (reference sequence). The CDR3 sequence: CSASSRGGEQYF. CDR3 bases: TGCAGTGCTAGTTCCAGGGGCGGCGAGCAGTACTTC.

The chain has TRBV7-8 and TRBJ1-2; D unresolved. Germline CDR1 and CDR2: SGHVS and FQNEAQ. The CDR3 totals 15 residues. The V end was cut by 3 bases, the J end by 1 base, with 12 bases between. Here the CDR3 DNA reads TGTGCCAGCAGCTTGGCTGAAACACGTAACTATGGCTACACCTTC. Protein product: CASSLAETRNYGYTF.

This rearrangement joins TRBV7-2 to TRBJ2-7; D is perhaps TRBD1 (6 bases). V was cut by 6 bases and J by 0 bases, with 12 bases left in between. The CDR3 is made up of 14 amino acids. From germline, CDR1 is SGHTA and CDR2 FQGNSA. The CDR3 region has the DNA TGTGCCAGCAGTATTCAGGGGTACTCCTACGAGCAGTACTTC. Translating it yields CASSIQGYSYEQYF.